The present entry profiles one TCR beta chain with its context. This clonotype was seen a few times. Its cognate antigen has yet to be identified. Base qualities are not at hand, and no much larger clone is one base apart. The data were obtained in a study of regulatory T cells in long-lasting Graves disease (dated by TCRdb to about 2021). At the level of the whole study: Persistent Graves' disease meant more than 5 years of antithyroid drug treatment with TSH receptor autoantibodies that stayed positive. This study used TCR sequencing and RNA sequencing of peripheral blood to compare persistent Graves' disease patients against newly diagnosed Graves' disease patients. The study took place in China and was registered as a clinical trial. TCR sequencing covered roughly 13 persistent and roughly 20 newly diagnosed Graves' disease patients, some 33 samples in total. On average, persistent Graves' disease patients in the clinical cohort had been on antithyroid drugs for about 10.3 years. What the work shows at the level of the full study, not this receptor alone: Lower TCR Shannon entropy and fewer highly expanded clones were observed in persistent Graves' disease patients than in newly diagnosed patients, which suggested clonal expansion. More public clonotypes were shared among persistent patients (fewer than 3,000) than among newly diagnosed patients (966). The authors noted that the small sample size was a limitation that may lower accuracy. Only the TCR beta chain was sequenced and analyzed. Persistent disease showed preferential use of TRBV28, TRBJ1-2 and TRBJ2-5, whereas newly diagnosed disease favored TRBV20-1 and TRBJ2-1. Peripheral blood alone was examined, since thyroid tissue, which constituted the primary lesion, could not be accessed.

Preparation of the library involved multiplex PCR. Sequenced on an Illumina HiSeq 4000. TCR beta libraries were built with iRepertoire HTBI primers and Arm-PCR amplification of CDR3 regions. PCR products were gel purified before sequencing. As for how the authors treated the data: Across samples, roughly 60 TRBV and roughly 15 TRBJ segments were identified and used for gene usage analysis of CDR3 amino acid clonotypes. COPE and FqMerger were used to merge filtered high-quality paired reads into contigs. BLAST was used to align contigs to the IMGT TRBV, TRBD and TRBJ reference genes, and CDR3 was defined following IMGT. Any clonotype with a frequency above 0.1% was counted as a highly expanded clone. Shannon entropy was used to measure repertoire diversity, and the Gini coefficient was used to measure V-J evenness. Clonotypes shared by more than one individual were considered public. The public sequencing data were trimmed at Q25 with fastp and processed into clonotypes with MiXCR by TCRdb, which kept only in-frame beta chains. Rows with a matching CDR3 protein are joined into one entry that keeps the most common DNA and genes. What appears here as the V and J calls and clone size reflects TCRdb's work, not the paper's. The sample yields a few hundred thousand distinct CDR3 sequences; roughly 23% were counted once. Around 30% of the sample is taken by the ten largest.

Measured from the cysteine to the phenylalanine, the CDR3 is 17 residues long. Left in the record is the CDR3 DNA by itself, 51 bases read in frame from the first base. Trimming costs V 6 bases and J 9 bases, and their ends lie 27 bases apart. The label giving this sample's time point can be read as: persistent/refractory GD, antithyroid drugs over 5 years with positive TRAb. For both TCR sequencing and RNA sequencing, RNA was extracted from PBMCs using TRIzol. Graves' disease was diagnosed according to American Thyroid Association guidelines. Patients for the study were recruited at an endocrinology department in Xi'an, China. Each patient gave 9 to 10 milliliters of peripheral blood, collected in an EDTA anticoagulant tube. PBMCs were isolated by Ficoll Paque Plus density gradient separation without further T cell sorting. RNA quality was checked with an Agilent 2100 Bioanalyzer and agarose gel, and concentration with a NanoDrop 2000.

The sequence derives from a woman aged 40-49 years with Graves disease. Donor details come from another sample of the same person, matched by shared clones. Sequenced material: peripheral blood mononuclear cells (PBMCs), taken when the disease was refractory, from a patient treated with antithyroid drugs. The V and J segments used are TRBV12-3 or TRBV12-4 and TRBJ2-1; the D call is tentative, TRBD1 or TRBD2, as each matches 5 bases. The bases read TGTGCCAGCAGCTCCCTTCCGGGACCCAGCTTGTGGACTGAGCAGTTCTTC. This codes for CASSSLPGPSLWTEQFF.